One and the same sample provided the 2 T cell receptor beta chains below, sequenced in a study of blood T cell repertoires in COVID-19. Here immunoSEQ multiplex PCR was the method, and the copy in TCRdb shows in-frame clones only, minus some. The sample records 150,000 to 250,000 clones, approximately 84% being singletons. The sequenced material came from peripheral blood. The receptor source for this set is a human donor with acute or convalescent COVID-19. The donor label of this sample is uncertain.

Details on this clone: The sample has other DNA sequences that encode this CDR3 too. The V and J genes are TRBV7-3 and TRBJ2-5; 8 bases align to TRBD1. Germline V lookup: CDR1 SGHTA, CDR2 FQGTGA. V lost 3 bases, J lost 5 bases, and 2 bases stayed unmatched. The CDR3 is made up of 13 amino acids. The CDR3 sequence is CASSLTGDETQYF. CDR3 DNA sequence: TGTGCCAGCAGCTTGACAGGGGACGAGACCCAGTACTTC. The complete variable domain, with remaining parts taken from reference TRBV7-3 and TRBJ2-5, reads GAGVSQTPSNKVTEKGKYVELRCDPISGHTALYWYRQSLGQGPEFLIYFQGTGAADDSGLPNDRFFAVRPEGSVSTLKIQRTERGDSAVYLCASSLTGDETQYFGPGTRLLVL.

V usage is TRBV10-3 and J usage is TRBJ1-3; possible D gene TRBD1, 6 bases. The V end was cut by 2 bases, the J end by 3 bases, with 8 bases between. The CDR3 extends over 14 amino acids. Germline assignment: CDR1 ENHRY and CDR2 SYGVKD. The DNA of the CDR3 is TGTGCCATCAGTGAGACAGGGATTGGAAACACCATATATTTT. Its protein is CAISETGIGNTIYF.